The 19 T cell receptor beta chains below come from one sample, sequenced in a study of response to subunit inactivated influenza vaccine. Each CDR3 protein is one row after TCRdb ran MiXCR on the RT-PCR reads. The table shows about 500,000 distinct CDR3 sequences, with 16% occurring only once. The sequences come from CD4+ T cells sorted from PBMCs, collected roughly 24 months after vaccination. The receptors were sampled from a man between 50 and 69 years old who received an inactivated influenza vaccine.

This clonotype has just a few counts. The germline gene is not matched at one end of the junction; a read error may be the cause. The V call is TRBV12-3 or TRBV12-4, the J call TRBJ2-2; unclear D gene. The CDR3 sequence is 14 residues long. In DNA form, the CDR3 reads TGTGCCAGCAGTTTAAGTCAGAACTCCGGGGAGCTGTTTTTT. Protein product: CASSLSQNSGELFF.

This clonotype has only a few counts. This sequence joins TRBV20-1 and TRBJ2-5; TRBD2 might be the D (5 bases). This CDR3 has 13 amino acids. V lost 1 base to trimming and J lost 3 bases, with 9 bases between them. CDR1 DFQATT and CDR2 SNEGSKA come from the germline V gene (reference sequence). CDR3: CSARVWEKETQYF. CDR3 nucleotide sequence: TGCAGTGCTAGAGTGTGGGAGAAAGAGACCCAGTACTTC.

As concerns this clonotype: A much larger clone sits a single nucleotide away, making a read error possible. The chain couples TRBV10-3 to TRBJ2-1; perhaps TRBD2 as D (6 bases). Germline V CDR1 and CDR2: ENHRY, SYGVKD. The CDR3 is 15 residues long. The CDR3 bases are TGTGCCATCCGTGAAAATCCCGGGAGAATCGATGAGCAGTTCTTC. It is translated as CAIRENPGRIDEQFF.

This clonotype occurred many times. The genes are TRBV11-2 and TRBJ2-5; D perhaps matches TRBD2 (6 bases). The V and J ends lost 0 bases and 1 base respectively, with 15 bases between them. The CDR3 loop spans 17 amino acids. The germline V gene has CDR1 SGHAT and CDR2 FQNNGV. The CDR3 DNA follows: TGTGCCAGCAGCTTAGACTGGGGGACTCCATCCCAAGAGACCCAGTACTTC. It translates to CASSLDWGTPSQETQYF.

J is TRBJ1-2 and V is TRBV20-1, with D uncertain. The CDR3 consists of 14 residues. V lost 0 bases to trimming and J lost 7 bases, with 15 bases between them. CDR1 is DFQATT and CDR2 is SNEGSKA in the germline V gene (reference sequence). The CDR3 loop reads CSARESAARSGYTF. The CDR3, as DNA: TGCAGTGCTAGAGAGTCCGCCGCCCGCTCTGGCTACACCTTC.

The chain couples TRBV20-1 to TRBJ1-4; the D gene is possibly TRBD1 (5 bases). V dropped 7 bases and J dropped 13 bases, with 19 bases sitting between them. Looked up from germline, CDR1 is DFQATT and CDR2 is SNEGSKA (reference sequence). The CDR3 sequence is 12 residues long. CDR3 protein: CSVGDRRKGLFF. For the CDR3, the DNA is TGCAGTGTGGGGGACCGCCGAAAAGGACTGTTTTTT.

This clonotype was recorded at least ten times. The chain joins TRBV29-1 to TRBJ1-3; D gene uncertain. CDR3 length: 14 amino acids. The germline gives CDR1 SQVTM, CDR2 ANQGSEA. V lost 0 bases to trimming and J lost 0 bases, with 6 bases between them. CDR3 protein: CSVEDLVSGNTIYF. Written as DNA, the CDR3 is TGCAGCGTTGAAGATTTGGTCTCTGGAAACACCATATATTTT.

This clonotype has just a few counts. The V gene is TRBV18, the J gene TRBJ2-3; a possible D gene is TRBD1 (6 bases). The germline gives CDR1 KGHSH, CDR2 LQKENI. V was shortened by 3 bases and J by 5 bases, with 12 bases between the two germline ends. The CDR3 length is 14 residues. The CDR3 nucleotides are TGTGCCAGCTCACCCCGGGCAGGGGAAGATACGCAGTATTTT. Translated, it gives CASSPRAGEDTQYF.

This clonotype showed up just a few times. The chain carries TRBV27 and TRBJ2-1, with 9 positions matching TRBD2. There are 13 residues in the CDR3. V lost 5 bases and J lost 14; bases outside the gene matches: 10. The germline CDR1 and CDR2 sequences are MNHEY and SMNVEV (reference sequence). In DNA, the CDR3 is TGTGCCAGCAGTCGCGGGGCGGGAGGGCCTGAGTTCTTC. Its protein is CASSRGAGGPEFF.

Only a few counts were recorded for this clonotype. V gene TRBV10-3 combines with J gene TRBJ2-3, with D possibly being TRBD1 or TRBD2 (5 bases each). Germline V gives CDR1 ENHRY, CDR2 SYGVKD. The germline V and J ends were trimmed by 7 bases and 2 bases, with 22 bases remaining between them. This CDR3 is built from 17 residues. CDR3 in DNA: TGTGCCATCACTCCGGGACCCCCGAGGGTATACACAGATACGCAGTATTTT. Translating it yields CAITPGPPRVYTDTQYF.

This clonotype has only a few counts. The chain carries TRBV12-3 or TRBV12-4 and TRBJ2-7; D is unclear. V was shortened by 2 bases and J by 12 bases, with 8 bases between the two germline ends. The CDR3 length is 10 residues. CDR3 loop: CASSLIVLYF. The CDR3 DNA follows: TGTGCCAGCAGTTTAATCGTTCTGTACTTC.

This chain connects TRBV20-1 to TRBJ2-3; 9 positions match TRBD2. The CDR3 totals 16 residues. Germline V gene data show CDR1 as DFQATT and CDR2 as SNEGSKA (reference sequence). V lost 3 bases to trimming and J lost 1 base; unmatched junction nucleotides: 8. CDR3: CSASPQLAGRTDTQYF. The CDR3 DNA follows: TGCAGTGCTAGTCCTCAACTAGCGGGCCGCACAGATACGCAGTATTTT.

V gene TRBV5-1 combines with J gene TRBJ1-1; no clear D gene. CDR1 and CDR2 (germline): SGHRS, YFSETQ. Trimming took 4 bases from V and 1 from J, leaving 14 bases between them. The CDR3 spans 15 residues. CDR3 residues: CASSLSGPKNTEAFF. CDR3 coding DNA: TGCGCCAGCAGCCTGTCAGGACCGAAGAACACTGAAGCTTTCTTT. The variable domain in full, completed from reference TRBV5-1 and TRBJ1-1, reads KAGVTQTPRYLIKTRGQQVTLSCSPISGHRSVSWYQQTPGQGLQFLFEYFSETQRNKGNFPGRFSGRQFSNSRSEMNVSTLELGDSALYLCASSLSGPKNTEAFFGQGTRLTVV.

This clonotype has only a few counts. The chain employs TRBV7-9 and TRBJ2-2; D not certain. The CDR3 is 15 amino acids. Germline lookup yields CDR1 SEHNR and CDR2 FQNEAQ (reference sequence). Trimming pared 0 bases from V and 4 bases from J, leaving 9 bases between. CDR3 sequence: CASSLAGSSTGELFF. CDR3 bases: TGTGCCAGCAGCTTAGCAGGGTCGAGCACCGGGGAGCTGTTTTTT.

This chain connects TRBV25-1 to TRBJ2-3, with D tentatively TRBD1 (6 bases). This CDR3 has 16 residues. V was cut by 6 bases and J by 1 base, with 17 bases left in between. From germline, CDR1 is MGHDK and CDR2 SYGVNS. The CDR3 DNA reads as TGTGCCAGCAGCGAACTAGGGAAGGGGGGCACAGATACGCAGTATTTT. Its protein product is CASSELGKGGTDTQYF. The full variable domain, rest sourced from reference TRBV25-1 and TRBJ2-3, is EADIYQTPRYLVIGTGKKITLECSQTMGHDKMYWYQQDPGMELHLIHYSYGVNSTEKGDLSSESTVSRIRTEHFPLTLESARPSHTSQYLCASSELGKGGTDTQYFGPGTRLTVL.

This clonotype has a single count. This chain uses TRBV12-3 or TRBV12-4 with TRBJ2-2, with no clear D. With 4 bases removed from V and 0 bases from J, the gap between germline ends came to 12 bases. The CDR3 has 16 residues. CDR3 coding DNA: TGTGCCAGCAGTTCCCTTGGACGGGCGAACACCGGGGAGCTGTTTTTT. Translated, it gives CASSSLGRANTGELFF.

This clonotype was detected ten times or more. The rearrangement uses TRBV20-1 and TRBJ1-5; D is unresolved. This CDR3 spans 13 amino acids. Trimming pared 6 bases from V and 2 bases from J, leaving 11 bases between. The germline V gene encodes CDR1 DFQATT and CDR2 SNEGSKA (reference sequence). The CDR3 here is CSAPSWGNQPQHF. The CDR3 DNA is TGCAGTGCCCCTTCGTGGGGCAATCAGCCCCAGCATTTT.

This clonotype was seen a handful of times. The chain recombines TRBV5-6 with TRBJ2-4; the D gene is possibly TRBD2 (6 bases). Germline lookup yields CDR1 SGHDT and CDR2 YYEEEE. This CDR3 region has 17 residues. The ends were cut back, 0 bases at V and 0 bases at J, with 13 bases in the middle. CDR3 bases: TGTGCCAGCAGCTTGGGTCTAGCGAGACTAGCCAAAAACATTCAGTACTTC. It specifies CASSLGLARLAKNIQYF.

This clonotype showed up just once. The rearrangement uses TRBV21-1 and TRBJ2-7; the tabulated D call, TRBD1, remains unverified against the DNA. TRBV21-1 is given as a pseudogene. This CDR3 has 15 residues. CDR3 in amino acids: CASSKERGVSYEQYF. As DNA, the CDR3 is TGTGCCAGCAGCAAAGAGAGGGGGGTCTCCTACGAGCAGTACTTC.